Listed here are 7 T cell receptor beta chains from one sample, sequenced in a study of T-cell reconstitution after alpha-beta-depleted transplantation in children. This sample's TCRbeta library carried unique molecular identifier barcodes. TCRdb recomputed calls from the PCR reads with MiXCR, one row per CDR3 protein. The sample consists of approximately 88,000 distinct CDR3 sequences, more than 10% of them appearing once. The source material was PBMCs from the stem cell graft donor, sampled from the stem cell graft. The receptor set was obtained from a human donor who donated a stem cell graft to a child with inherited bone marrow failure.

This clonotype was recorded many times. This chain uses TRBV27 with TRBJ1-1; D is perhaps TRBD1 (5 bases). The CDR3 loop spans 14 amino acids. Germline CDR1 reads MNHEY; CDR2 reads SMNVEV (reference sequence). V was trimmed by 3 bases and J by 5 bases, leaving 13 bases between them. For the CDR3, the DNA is TGTGCCAGCAGTTTTAGGAGGGGACGAACTGAAGCTTTCTTT. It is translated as CASSFRRGRTEAFF.

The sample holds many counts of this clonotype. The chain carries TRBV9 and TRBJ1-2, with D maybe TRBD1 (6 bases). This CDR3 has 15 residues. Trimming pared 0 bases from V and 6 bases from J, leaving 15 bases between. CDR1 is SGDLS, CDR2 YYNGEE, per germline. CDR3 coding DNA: TGTGCCAGCAGCGTAGTTGACCAGGGGAGGAATGGCTACACCTTC. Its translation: CASSVVDQGRNGYTF.

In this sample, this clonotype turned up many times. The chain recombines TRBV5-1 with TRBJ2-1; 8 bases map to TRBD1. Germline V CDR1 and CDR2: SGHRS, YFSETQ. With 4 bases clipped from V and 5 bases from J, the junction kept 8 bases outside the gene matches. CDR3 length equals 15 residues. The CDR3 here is CASSRTDRENNEQFF. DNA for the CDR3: TGCGCCAGCAGCCGGACGGACAGGGAGAACAATGAGCAGTTCTTC. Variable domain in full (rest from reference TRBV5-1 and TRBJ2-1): KAGVTQTPRYLIKTRGQQVTLSCSPISGHRSVSWYQQTPGQGLQFLFEYFSETQRNKGNFPGRFSGRQFSNSRSEMNVSTLELGDSALYLCASSRTDRENNEQFFGPGTRLTVL.

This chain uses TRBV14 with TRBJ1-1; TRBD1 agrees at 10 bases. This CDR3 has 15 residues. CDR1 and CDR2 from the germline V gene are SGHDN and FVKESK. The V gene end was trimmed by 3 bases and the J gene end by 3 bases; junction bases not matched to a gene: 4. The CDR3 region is CASSHRTGGYTEAFF. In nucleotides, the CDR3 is TGTGCCAGCAGCCACCGGACAGGGGGATACACTGAAGCTTTCTTT.

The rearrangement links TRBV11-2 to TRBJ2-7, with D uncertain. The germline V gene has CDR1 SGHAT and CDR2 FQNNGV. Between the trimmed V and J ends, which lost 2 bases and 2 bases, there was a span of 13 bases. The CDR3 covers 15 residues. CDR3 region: CASSLRWVSAYEQYF. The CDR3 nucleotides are TGTGCCAGCAGCTTACGGTGGGTTAGTGCCTACGAGCAGTACTTC.

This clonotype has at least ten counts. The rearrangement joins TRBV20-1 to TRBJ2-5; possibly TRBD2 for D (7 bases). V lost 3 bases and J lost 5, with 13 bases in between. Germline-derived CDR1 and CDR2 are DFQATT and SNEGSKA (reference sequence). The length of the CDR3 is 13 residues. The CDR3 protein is CSARYRGAETQYF. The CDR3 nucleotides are TGCAGTGCTAGGTATCGGGGGGCTGAGACCCAGTACTTC.

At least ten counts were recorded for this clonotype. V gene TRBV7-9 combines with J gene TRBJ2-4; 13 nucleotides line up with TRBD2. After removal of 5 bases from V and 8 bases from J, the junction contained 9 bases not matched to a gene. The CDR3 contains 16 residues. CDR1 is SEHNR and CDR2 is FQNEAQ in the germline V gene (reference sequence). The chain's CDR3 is CASSPRTSGRSDIQYF. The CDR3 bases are TGTGCCAGCAGCCCGAGGACTAGCGGGAGATCAGACATTCAGTACTTC.